The clone carrying this T cell receptor (beta chain) was seen just once. The sample is drawn from a study of blood T cell repertoires in COVID-19. Background on the study: COVID-19 samples collected from the United States, Italy and Spain covered acute and convalescent phases. The cDNA or gDNA used as material had been derived from T cells, B-cell-depleted T cells, or PBMCs.

Germline V CDR1 and CDR2: SGHTA, FQGTGA. Trimming at V came to 5 bases and at J to 0 bases, leaving 4 bases not matched to a gene. This CDR3 has 15 residues. As originally analysed: Nucleated cell number was recorded as an estimate derived from reference gene primer amplification. The data were produced by immunoSEQ multiplex PCR, yet TCRdb's version contains in-frame clones alone and is incomplete. D and trimming come from the DNA, and the V and J calls and clone size come from that table. The table includes 97,000 or so clones, roughly 85% detected once. The receptor was isolated from a man aged 45-65 years with active COVID-19. Sequencing was carried out using peripheral blood. This chain connects TRBV7-3 to TRBJ2-1, with 7 bases matching TRBD2. The CDR3, as DNA: TGTGCCAGCAGCCCGCGGGAGAGCTCCTACAATGAGCAGTTCTTC. This translates into CASSPRESSYNEQFF.